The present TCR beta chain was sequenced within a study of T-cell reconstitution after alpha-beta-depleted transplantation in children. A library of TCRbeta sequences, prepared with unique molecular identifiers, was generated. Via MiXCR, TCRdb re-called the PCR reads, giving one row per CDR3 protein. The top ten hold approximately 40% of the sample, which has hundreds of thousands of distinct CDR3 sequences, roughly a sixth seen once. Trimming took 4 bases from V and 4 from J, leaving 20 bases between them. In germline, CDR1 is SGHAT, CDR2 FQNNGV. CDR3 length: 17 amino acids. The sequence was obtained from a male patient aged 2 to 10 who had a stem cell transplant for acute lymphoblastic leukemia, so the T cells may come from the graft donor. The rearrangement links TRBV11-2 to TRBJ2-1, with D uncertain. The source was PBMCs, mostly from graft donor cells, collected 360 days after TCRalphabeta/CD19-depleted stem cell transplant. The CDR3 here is CASSWTSGVINYNEQFF. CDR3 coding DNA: TGTGCCAGCAGCTGGACGAGTGGGGTAATTAATTACAATGAGCAGTTCTTC.